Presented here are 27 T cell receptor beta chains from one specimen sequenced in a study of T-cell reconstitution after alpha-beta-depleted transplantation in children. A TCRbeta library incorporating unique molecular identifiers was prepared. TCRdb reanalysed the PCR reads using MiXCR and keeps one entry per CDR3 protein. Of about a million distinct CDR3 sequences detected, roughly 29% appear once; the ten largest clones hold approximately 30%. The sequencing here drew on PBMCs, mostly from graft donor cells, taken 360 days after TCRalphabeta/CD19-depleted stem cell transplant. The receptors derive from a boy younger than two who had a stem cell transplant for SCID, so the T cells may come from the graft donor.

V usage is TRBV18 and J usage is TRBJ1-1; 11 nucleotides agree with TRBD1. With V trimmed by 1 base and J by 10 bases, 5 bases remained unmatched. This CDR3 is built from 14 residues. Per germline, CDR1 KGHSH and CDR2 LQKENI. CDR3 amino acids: CASSPLGQGAAAFF. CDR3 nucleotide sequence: TGTGCCAGCTCACCACTAGGACAGGGGGCCGCAGCTTTCTTT.

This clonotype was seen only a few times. The CDR3 DNA follows: TGTGCCAGCAGCTTGGGGGCAGGGGTAGGAGGCACAGATACGCAGTATTTT. It specifies CASSLGAGVGGTDTQYF. The rearrangement links TRBV7-9 to TRBJ2-3, with D tentatively TRBD1 (6 bases). CDR3 size: 17 residues. From germline, CDR1 is SEHNR and CDR2 FQNEAQ (reference sequence). V lost 3 bases to trimming and J lost 1 base, with 17 bases between them.

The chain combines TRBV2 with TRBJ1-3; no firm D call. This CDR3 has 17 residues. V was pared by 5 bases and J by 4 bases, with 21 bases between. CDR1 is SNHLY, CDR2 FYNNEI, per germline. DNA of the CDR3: TGTGCCAGCAGTTTGGTGATCCAGGCCAAACTAGGAAACACCATATATTTT. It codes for CASSLVIQAKLGNTIYF.

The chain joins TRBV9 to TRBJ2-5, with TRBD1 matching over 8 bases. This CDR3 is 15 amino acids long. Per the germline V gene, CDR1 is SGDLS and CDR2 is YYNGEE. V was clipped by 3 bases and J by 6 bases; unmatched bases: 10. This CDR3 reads CASSASPGGSQTQYF. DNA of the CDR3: TGTGCCAGCAGCGCCTCTCCAGGGGGCTCCCAGACCCAGTACTTC.

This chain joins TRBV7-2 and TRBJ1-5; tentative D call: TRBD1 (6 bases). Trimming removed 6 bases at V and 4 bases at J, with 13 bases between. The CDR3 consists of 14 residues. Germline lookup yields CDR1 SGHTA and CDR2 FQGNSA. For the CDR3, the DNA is TGTGCCAGCAGATTGACAGGAGGAAATCAGCCCCAGCATTTT. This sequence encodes CASRLTGGNQPQHF.

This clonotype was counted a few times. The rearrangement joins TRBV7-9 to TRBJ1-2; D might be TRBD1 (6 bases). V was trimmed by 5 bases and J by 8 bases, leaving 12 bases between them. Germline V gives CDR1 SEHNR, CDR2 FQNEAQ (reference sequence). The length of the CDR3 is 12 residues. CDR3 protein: CASSLLGGGYTF. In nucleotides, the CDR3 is TGTGCCAGCAGCCTGCTGGGGGGCGGCTACACCTTC.

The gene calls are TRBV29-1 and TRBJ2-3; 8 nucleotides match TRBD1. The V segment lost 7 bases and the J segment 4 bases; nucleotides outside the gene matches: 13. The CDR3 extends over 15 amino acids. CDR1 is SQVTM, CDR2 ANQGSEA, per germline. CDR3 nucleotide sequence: TGCAGCGGGGGGCGGGACAGGAGCGGACCAGATACGCAGTATTTT. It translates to CSGGRDRSGPDTQYF.

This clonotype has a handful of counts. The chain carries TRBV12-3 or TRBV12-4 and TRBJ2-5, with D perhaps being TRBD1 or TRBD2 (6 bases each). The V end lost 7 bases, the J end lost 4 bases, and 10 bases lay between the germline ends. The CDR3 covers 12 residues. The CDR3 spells CASMEGGETQYF. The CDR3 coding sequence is TGTGCCAGCATGGAGGGGGGAGAGACCCAGTACTTC.

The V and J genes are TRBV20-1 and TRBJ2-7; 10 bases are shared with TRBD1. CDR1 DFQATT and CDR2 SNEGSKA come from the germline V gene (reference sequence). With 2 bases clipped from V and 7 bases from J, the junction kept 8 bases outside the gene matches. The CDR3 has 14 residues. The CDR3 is CSARRTGGQREQYF. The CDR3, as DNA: TGCAGTGCTAGAAGGACAGGGGGTCAGAGGGAGCAGTACTTC.

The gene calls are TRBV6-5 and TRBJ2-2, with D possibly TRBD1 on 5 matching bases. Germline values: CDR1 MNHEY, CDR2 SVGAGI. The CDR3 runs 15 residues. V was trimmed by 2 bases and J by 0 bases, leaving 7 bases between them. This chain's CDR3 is CASSYQGTNTGELFF. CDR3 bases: TGTGCCAGCAGTTACCAGGGCACGAACACCGGGGAGCTGTTTTTT.

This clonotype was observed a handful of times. The CDR3 protein is CASSPASTGNTEAFF. The DNA for the CDR3 is TGTGCCAGCAGTCCTGCCTCGACAGGGAACACTGAAGCTTTCTTT. This sequence joins TRBV6-5 and TRBJ1-1; tentatively, D is TRBD1 (6 bases). Germline V gene data show CDR1 as MNHEY and CDR2 as SVGAGI. V lost 5 bases, J lost 1 base, and 14 bases lay in between. This CDR3 has 15 residues.

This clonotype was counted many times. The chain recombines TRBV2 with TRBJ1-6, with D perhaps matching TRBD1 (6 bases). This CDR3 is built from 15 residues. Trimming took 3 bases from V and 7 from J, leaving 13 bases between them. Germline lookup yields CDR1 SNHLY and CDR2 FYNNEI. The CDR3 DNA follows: TGTGCCAGCAGTGACTCCGGACAGATCAATTCACCCCTCCACTTT. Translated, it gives CASSDSGQINSPLHF.

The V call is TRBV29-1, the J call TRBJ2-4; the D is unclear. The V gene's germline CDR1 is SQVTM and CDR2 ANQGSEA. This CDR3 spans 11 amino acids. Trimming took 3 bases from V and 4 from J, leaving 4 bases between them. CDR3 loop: CSVETKNIQYF. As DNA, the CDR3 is TGCAGCGTTGAGACTAAAAACATTCAGTACTTC.

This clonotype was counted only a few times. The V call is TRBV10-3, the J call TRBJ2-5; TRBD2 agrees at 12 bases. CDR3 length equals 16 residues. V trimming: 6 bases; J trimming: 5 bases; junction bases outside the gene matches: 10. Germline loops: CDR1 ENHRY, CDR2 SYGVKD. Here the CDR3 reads CAISGPSGGAQETQYF. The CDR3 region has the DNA TGTGCCATCAGCGGTCCTAGCGGGGGGGCCCAGGAGACCCAGTACTTC.

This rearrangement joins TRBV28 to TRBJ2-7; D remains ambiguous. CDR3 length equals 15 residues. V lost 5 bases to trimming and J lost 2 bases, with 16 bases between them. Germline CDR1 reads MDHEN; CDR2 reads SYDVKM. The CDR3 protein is CASSPESLGTYEQYF. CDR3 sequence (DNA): TGTGCCAGCAGTCCCGAGTCCCTCGGAACCTACGAGCAGTACTTC.

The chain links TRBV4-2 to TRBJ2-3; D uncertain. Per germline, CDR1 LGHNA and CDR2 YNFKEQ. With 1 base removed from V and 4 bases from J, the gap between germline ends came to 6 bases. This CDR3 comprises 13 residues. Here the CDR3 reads CASSQVSPDTQYF. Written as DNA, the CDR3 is TGTGCCAGCAGCCAAGTTTCCCCAGATACGCAGTATTTT.

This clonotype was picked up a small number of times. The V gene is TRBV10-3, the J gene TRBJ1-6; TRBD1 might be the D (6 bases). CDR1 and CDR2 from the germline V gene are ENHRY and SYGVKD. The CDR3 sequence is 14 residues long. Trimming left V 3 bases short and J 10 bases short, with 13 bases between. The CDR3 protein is CAISDADRGSPLHF. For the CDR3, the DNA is TGTGCCATCAGTGACGCGGACAGAGGCTCACCCCTCCACTTT.

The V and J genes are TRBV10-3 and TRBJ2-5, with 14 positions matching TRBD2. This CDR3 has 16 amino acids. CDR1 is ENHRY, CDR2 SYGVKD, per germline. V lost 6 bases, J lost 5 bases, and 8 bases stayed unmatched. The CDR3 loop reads CAISRLAGGPGETQYF. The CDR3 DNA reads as TGTGCCATCAGCCGACTAGCGGGGGGGCCGGGGGAGACCCAGTACTTC.

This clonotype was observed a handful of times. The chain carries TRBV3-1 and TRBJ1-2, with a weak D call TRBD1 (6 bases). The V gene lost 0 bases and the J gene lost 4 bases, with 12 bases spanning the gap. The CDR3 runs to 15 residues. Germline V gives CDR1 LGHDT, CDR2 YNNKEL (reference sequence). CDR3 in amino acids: CASSQDDPGAYGYTF. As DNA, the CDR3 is TGTGCCAGCAGCCAAGATGATCCAGGGGCCTATGGCTACACCTTC.

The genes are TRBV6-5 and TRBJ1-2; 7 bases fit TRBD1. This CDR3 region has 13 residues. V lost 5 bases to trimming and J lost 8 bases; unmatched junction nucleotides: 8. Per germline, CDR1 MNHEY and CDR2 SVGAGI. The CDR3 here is CASSRSTGSGYTF. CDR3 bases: TGTGCCAGCAGTCGCTCGACAGGGAGCGGCTACACCTTC.

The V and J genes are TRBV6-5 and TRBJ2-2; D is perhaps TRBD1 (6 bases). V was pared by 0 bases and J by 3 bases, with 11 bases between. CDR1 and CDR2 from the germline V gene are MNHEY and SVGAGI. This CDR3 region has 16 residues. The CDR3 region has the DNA TGTGCCAGCAGTTACTCGGGCAGGGGTTACACCGGGGAGCTGTTTTTT. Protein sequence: CASSYSGRGYTGELFF.

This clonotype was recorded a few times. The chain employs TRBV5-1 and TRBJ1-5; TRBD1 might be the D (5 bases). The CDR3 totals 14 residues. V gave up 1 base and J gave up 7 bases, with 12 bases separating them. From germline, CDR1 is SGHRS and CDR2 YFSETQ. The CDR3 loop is CASSLSGRDQPQHF. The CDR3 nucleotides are TGCGCCAGCAGCTTGTCAGGGCGGGACCAGCCCCAGCATTTT.

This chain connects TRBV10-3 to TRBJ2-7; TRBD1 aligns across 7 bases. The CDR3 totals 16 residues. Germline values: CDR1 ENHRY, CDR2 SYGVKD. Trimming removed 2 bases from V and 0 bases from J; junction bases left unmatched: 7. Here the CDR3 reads CAISEPGTESSYEQYF. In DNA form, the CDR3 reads TGTGCCATCAGTGAGCCCGGGACAGAGAGCTCCTACGAGCAGTACTTC.

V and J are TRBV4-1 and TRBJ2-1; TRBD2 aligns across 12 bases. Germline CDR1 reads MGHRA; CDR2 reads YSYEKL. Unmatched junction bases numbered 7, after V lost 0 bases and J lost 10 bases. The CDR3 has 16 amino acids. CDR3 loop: CASSQEATSGGWEQFF. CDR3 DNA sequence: TGCGCCAGCAGCCAAGAAGCTACTAGCGGGGGGTGGGAGCAGTTCTTC.

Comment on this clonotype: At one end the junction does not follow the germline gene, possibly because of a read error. CDR3 loop: CASSLTLGQGDPSAF. The CDR3 nucleotides read TGCGCCAGCAGCCTAACTTTGGGACAAGGGGACCCCTCGGCTTTC. The chain links TRBV4-3 to TRBJ2-6, with TRBD1 as a possible D gene (6 bases). Per germline, CDR1 LGHNA and CDR2 YSLEER. The CDR3 is 15 amino acids.

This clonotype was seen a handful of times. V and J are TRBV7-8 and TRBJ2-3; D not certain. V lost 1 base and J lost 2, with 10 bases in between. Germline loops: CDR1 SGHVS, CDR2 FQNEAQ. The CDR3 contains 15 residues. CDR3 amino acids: CASSLVAQNTDTQYF. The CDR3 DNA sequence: TGTGCCAGCAGCTTAGTGGCACAGAACACAGATACGCAGTATTTT.

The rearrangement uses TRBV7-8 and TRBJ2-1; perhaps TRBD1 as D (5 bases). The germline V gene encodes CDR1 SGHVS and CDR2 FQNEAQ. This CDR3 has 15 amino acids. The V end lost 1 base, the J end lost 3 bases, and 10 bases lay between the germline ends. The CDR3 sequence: CASSLGPGLYNEQFF. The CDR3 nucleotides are TGTGCCAGCAGCTTAGGGCCAGGGCTCTACAATGAGCAGTTCTTC.